The 23 T cell receptor beta chains reported below all come from one sample, sequenced in a study of shared clonotypes between healthy human individuals. In the naive CD8 group, cells lacked CD45RO and were positively selected for CCR7, so terminally differentiated effector memory CD45RA+ cells were left out. Sequenced by immunoSEQ multiplex PCR; TCRdb stores in-frame clones only, minus some. This sample has approximately 590,000 clones; roughly 95% occur once, and the top ten carry 0.085% to 0.11%. The specimen was naive CD8+ T cells sorted from blood. The receptors here all came from a woman in her thirties in good health.

The chain couples TRBV29-1 to TRBJ2-7, with D perhaps given as TRBD1 or TRBD2 (5 bases each). Per germline, CDR1 SQVTM and CDR2 ANQGSEA. V lost 5 bases, J lost 7 bases, and 21 bases lay in between. CDR3 length: 14 residues. CDR3 nucleotide sequence: TGCAGCGTTAGACCCTGGGACGACAACTCGGAGCAGTACTTC. Amino acids: CSVRPWDDNSEQYF.

The J gene is TRBJ1-4, the V gene TRBV5-5, with unresolved D. Germline CDR1 and CDR2: SGHKS and YYEKEE (reference sequence). The germline V and J ends were trimmed by 4 bases and 4 bases, with 14 bases remaining between them. The CDR3 spans 15 residues. The CDR3, as DNA: TGTGCCAGCAGCGTAATGACGGATAATAATGAAAAACTGTTTTTT. Residues: CASSVMTDNNEKLFF.

The rearrangement joins TRBV6-5 to TRBJ2-2; D remains unclear. This CDR3 contains 14 residues. V was pared by 2 bases and J by 4 bases, with 8 bases between. Per the germline V gene, CDR1 is MNHEY and CDR2 is SVGAGI. CDR3 protein: CASSYLTSTGELFF. The CDR3 nucleotides read TGTGCCAGCAGTTACCTCACATCCACCGGGGAGCTGTTTTTT.

V gene TRBV10-3 combines with J gene TRBJ2-7; TRBD1 agrees at 9 bases. The CDR3 runs 12 residues. Per the germline V gene, CDR1 is ENHRY and CDR2 is SYGVKD. V dropped 6 bases and J dropped 5; count of bases not matched to a gene: 2. The CDR3 reads CAIRGQGDEQYF. DNA for the CDR3: TGTGCCATCAGGGGACAGGGAGACGAGCAGTACTTC.

The chain recombines TRBV13 with TRBJ2-5; the match to TRBD1 covers 7 bases. The last part of the DNA fits TRBJ2-7 better; the J call may be wrong. The germline gives CDR1 PRHDT, CDR2 FYEKMQ (reference sequence). There are 12 residues in the CDR3. For the CDR3, the DNA is TGTGCCAGCAGCTCGACAGGGAACGAGCAGTACTTC. Protein: CASSSTGNEQYF.

This chain uses TRBV6-5 with TRBJ1-2; no clear D gene. V lost 5 bases and J 4 bases, leaving 14 bases between the germline ends. CDR3 length: 14 residues. CDR1 is MNHEY and CDR2 is SVGAGI in the germline V gene. The CDR3 reads CASSRPSGSYGYTF. DNA for the CDR3: TGTGCCAGCAGTCGCCCCTCGGGCAGCTATGGCTACACCTTC.

V usage is TRBV19 and J usage is TRBJ2-3, with 12 bases identical to TRBD2. With 10 bases clipped from V and 2 bases from J, the junction kept 10 bases outside the gene matches. The CDR3 has 16 amino acids. CDR1 and CDR2 from the germline V gene are LNHDA and SQIVND (reference sequence). The CDR3: CATGTSGRPLTDTQYF. CDR3 nucleotides: TGTGCCACCGGGACTAGCGGGCGCCCCCTCACAGATACGCAGTATTTT.

The chain has TRBV4-1 and TRBJ1-1; 10 positions agree with TRBD1. This CDR3 contains 14 residues. Losses at the gene ends were 4 bases for V and 7 bases for J; bases not matched to a gene: 6. CDR1 and CDR2 (germline): MGHRA, YSYEKL. The CDR3 spells CASSPGTGEYEAFF. The CDR3 DNA is TGCGCCAGCAGCCCCGGGACAGGGGAATATGAAGCTTTCTTT.

The V gene is TRBV27, the J gene TRBJ2-7; TRBD2 might be the D (5 bases). Deletions cut 7 bases from V and 7 bases from J, with 14 bases between. Germline V gene data show CDR1 as MNHEY and CDR2 as SMNVEV (reference sequence). The CDR3 is 12 amino acids. The CDR3 here is CASKTGGSEQYF. CDR3 DNA: TGTGCCAGCAAGACCGGAGGCTCGGAGCAGTACTTC.

V is TRBV6-5 and J is TRBJ2-1; the match to TRBD2 covers 7 bases. Germline V gives CDR1 MNHEY, CDR2 SVGAGI. V shed 0 bases, J shed 4 bases, and the junction held 6 bases outside the gene matches. The CDR3 contains 16 residues. The CDR3 loop reads CASSYSGGEKYNEQFF. The CDR3 DNA follows: TGTGCCAGCAGTTACTCTGGGGGGGAGAAGTACAATGAGCAGTTCTTC.

The rearrangement uses TRBV29-1 and TRBJ1-1; D not certain. Per germline, CDR1 SQVTM and CDR2 ANQGSEA. V lost 1 base, J lost 0 bases, and 15 bases lay in between. The CDR3 consists of 16 residues. This CDR3 is CSVEGMRGVVNTEAFF. The CDR3 DNA reads as TGCAGCGTTGAAGGGATGCGGGGAGTGGTGAACACTGAAGCTTTCTTT.

The chain couples TRBV12-5 to TRBJ2-3, with D maybe TRBD2 (6 bases). Germline CDR1 LGHNT, CDR2 FRNRAP. Trimming took off 7 bases at V and 4 bases at J, with 15 bases between the two ends. This CDR3 is 14 amino acids long. Here the CDR3 DNA reads TGTGCTAGTGTTCCCCCGGGGGTTGCAGATACGCAGTATTTT. Amino acids: CASVPPGVADTQYF. Drawing the rest from reference TRBV12-5 and TRBJ2-3, the complete variable domain is DARVTQTPRHKVTEMGQEVTMRCQPILGHNTVFWYRQTMMQGLELLAYFRNRAPLDDSGMPKDRFSAEMPDATLATLKIQPSEPRDSAVYFCASVPPGVADTQYFGPGTRLTVL.

This chain connects TRBV13 to TRBJ2-1; 9 nucleotides agree with TRBD2. Germline CDR1 is PRHDT and CDR2 is FYEKMQ (reference sequence). V shed 0 bases and J 8 bases; nucleotides not matched to a gene: 11. This CDR3 region has 17 residues. The CDR3 region is CASSLGRGRVLGDEQFF. Here the CDR3 DNA reads TGTGCCAGCAGCTTAGGTCGCGGGAGGGTCCTGGGGGATGAGCAGTTCTTC.

The chain recombines TRBV27 with TRBJ2-4, with 7 bases fitting TRBD1. Germline-derived CDR1 and CDR2 are MNHEY and SMNVEV (reference sequence). J was trimmed by 9 bases and V by 6 bases; bases with no gene match: 20. CDR3 length: 17 residues. The chain's CDR3 is CASSPYFDYEDRVIQYF. In DNA, the CDR3 is TGTGCCAGCAGCCCTTACTTCGATTATGAAGACAGGGTCATTCAGTACTTC.

The V and J genes are TRBV11-2 and TRBJ1-1; TRBD1 might be the D (5 bases). CDR3 length: 13 amino acids. The germline gives CDR1 SGHAT, CDR2 FQNNGV. The ends were cut back, 5 bases at V and 3 bases at J, with 10 bases in the middle. CDR3: CASSPTADTEAFF. CDR3 coding DNA: TGTGCCAGCAGCCCGACAGCCGACACTGAAGCTTTCTTT.

The rearrangement links TRBV27 to TRBJ2-7, with D possibly matching TRBD1 (5 bases). V lost 2 bases and J 6 bases, leaving 11 bases between the germline ends. The CDR3 covers 13 residues. Germline V gene data show CDR1 as MNHEY and CDR2 as SMNVEV (reference sequence). This CDR3 reads CASSLQGTLEQYF. In DNA form, the CDR3 reads TGTGCCAGCAGTTTACAGGGCACCCTCGAGCAGTACTTC.

Details on this clone: This sample also contains other DNA sequences that code for the same CDR3. The chain employs TRBV9 and TRBJ2-3; D unresolved. The CDR3 runs 12 residues. V was cut by 4 bases and J by 1 base, with 4 bases left in between. CDR1 and CDR2 (germline): SGDLS, YYNGEE. CDR3 protein: CASSPGTDTQYF. Here the CDR3 DNA reads TGTGCCAGCAGCCCTGGCACAGATACGCAGTATTTT. The complete variable domain, with remaining parts taken from reference TRBV9 and TRBJ2-3, reads DSGVTQTPKHLITATGQRVTLRCSPRSGDLSVYWYQQSLDQGLQFLIQYYNGEERAKGNILERFSAQQFPDLHSELNLSSLELGDSALYFCASSPGTDTQYFGPGTRLTVL.

This clone occurred a few times. This chain uses TRBV2 with TRBJ2-1, with D perhaps matching TRBD2 (5 bases). Trimming took off 5 bases at V and 6 bases at J, with 8 bases between the two ends. The CDR3 is 12 amino acids. Germline V gives CDR1 SNHLY, CDR2 FYNNEI. The CDR3 protein is CASSSSANEQFF. As DNA, the CDR3 is TGTGCCAGCAGTAGTAGCGCCAATGAGCAGTTCTTC. Complete variable domain (other parts from reference TRBV2 and TRBJ2-1): EPEVTQTPSHQVTQMGQEVILRCVPISNHLYFYWYRQILGQKVEFLVSFYNNEISEKSEIFDDQFSVERPDGSNFTLKIRSTKLEDSAMYFCASSSSANEQFFGPGTRLTVL.

The rearrangement links TRBV2 to TRBJ2-2, with D perhaps TRBD2 (6 bases). In germline, CDR1 is SNHLY, CDR2 FYNNEI. The CDR3 loop spans 14 amino acids. V was clipped by 0 bases and J by 4 bases, with 6 bases between them. CDR3 DNA: TGTGCCAGCAGTGAAGCGGGGGGCACCGGGGAGCTGTTTTTT. Translating it yields CASSEAGGTGELFF.

The rearrangement links TRBV7-9 to TRBJ2-5, with D tentatively TRBD1 (6 bases). Deletions cut 1 base from V and 1 base from J, with 16 bases between. The CDR3 length is 17 residues. Germline V gene data show CDR1 as SEHNR and CDR2 as FQNEAQ (reference sequence). In DNA, the CDR3 is TGTGCCAGCAGCTTAGGGCAGTCAGGGGCAACCCAAGAGACCCAGTACTTC. Encoded protein: CASSLGQSGATQETQYF.

The chain employs TRBV19 and TRBJ1-1; possible D gene TRBD1, 6 bases. The germline V gene has CDR1 LNHDA and CDR2 SQIVND (reference sequence). This CDR3 is built from 13 residues. V was pared by 6 bases and J by 4 bases, with 12 bases between. The CDR3 reads CASRTGISTEAFF. The CDR3 DNA sequence: TGTGCCAGTAGGACAGGAATTTCCACTGAAGCTTTCTTT. The full variable domain, with the rest looked up from reference TRBV19 and TRBJ1-1, is DGGITQSPKYLFRKEGQNVTLSCEQNLNHDAMYWYRQDPGQGLRLIYYSQIVNDFQKGDIAEGYSVSREKKESFPLTVTSAQKNPTAFYLCASRTGISTEAFFGQGTRLTVV.

The chain uses TRBV28 and TRBJ2-7; 8 bases are a match to TRBD1. This CDR3 region has 14 residues. J was trimmed by 5 bases and V by 6 bases; bases with no gene match: 9. Germline V gives CDR1 MDHEN, CDR2 SYDVKM. CDR3 in amino acids: CASRGTGTQDEQYF. CDR3 DNA sequence: TGTGCCAGCAGGGGGACAGGAACCCAGGACGAGCAGTACTTC.

This clone was detected only once. V usage is TRBV7-2 and J usage is TRBJ1-2, with a weak D call TRBD1 (6 bases). The germline gives CDR1 SGHTA, CDR2 FQGNSA. This CDR3 is 15 amino acids long. The germline V and J ends were trimmed by 5 bases and 5 bases, with 18 bases remaining between them. In DNA, the CDR3 is TGTGCCAGCAGCCCCCACCCCGGACAGAATTATGGCTACACCTTC. It yields the protein CASSPHPGQNYGYTF.